This entry lists 27 T cell receptor beta chains sequenced from one sample in a study of siplizumab effects on memory and regulatory T cells. Their target antigens are unknown. Coculturing of the mixed lymphocyte reaction cells was performed at 37°C for less than seven days. Some clones are missing from TCRdb's copy, which holds only in-frame ones; the method was immunoSEQ multiplex PCR. The sample yields about 13,000 clones, less than 40% seen once. The sample comprised CFSE-low (dividing) CD8+ T cells sorted from an allogeneic mixed lymphocyte reaction. Source of these receptors: a human donor in good health; the cells came from an allogeneic mixed lymphocyte reaction.

The chain joins TRBV16 to TRBJ2-1, with 10 bases identical to TRBD1. V lost 4 bases and J lost 6; bases outside the gene matches: 6. The length of the CDR3 is 15 residues. Germline V gene lookup returns CDR1 KGHSY and CDR2 FQNENV. DNA of the CDR3: TGTGCCAGCAGCCCGACAGGGGGCGAGCTCAATGAGCAGTTCTTC. Protein sequence: CASSPTGGELNEQFF.

The CDR3 region has the DNA TGTGCCAGCAGCTTACAGGGGAGTCCAGCCAAAAACATTCAGTACTTC. Translating gives CASSLQGSPAKNIQYF. The rearrangement joins TRBV5-4 to TRBJ2-4, with 7 bases that match TRBD1. CDR1 and CDR2 (germline): SGHNT, YYREEE (reference sequence). The ends lost 2 bases at V and 0 bases at J; junction bases unmatched: 5. This CDR3 is built from 16 residues. Full variable domain (remainder filled in from reference TRBV5-4 and TRBJ2-4): ETGVTQSPTHLIKTRGQQVTLRCSSQSGHNTVSWYQQALGQGPQFIFQYYREEENGRGNFPPRFSGLQFPNYSSELNVNALELDDSALYLCASSLQGSPAKNIQYFGAGTRLSVL.

The genes are TRBV7-6 and TRBJ2-3; the match to TRBD2 covers 10 bases. This CDR3 has 17 residues. Trimming removed 1 base from V and 0 bases from J; junction bases left unmatched: 4. Germline V gene data show CDR1 as SGHVS and CDR2 as FNYEAQ. As DNA, the CDR3 is TGTGCCAGCAGCTTAGTTCGAGCGGGAGGGAGCACAGATACGCAGTATTTT. This sequence encodes CASSLVRAGGSTDTQYF.

The chain combines TRBV27 with TRBJ1-2; D unresolved. Germline V gene lookup returns CDR1 MNHEY and CDR2 SMNVEV (reference sequence). The CDR3 consists of 14 residues. Between the trimmed V and J ends, which lost 4 bases and 3 bases, there was a span of 12 bases. CDR3 amino acids: CASSSAHFDYGYTF. In DNA form, the CDR3 reads TGTGCCAGCAGTTCTGCACACTTCGACTATGGCTACACCTTC.

This clone was detected only a few times. The chain is built from TRBV9 and TRBJ2-5; D is tentatively TRBD1 or TRBD2 (5 bases each). Trimming took off 4 bases at V and 4 bases at J, with 17 bases between the two ends. Germline lookup yields CDR1 SGDLS and CDR2 YYNGEE. This CDR3 spans 15 amino acids. For the CDR3, the DNA is TGTGCCAGCAGCCCCGGCGAGCCGGGGCTAGAGACCCAGTACTTC. It yields the protein CASSPGEPGLETQYF.

This chain uses TRBV27 with TRBJ2-1, with D possibly TRBD1 on 5 matching bases. CDR3 length: 14 amino acids. Germline CDR1 reads MNHEY; CDR2 reads SMNVEV (reference sequence). Trimming removed 3 bases from V and 6 bases from J, with 12 bases in between. The CDR3: CASSFVTVSNEQFF. The CDR3, as DNA: TGTGCCAGCAGTTTTGTGACAGTAAGCAATGAGCAGTTCTTC.

The CDR3 nucleotides read TGCGCCAGCAGCTTCCTGGGACTAGCAATAGATACGCAGTATTTT. Its translation: CASSFLGLAIDTQYF. The chain carries TRBV5-1 and TRBJ2-3; the match to TRBD2 covers 9 bases. The J segment lost 5 bases and the V segment lost 2 bases, leaving 6 bases of the junction unmatched. This CDR3 spans 15 amino acids. Germline CDR1 is SGHRS and CDR2 is YFSETQ.

In its sample, this clone was seen a few times. The chain carries TRBV19 and TRBJ1-1; unclear D gene. The CDR3 has 16 amino acids. V lost 3 bases and J 2 bases, leaving 16 bases between the germline ends. Looked up from germline, CDR1 is LNHDA and CDR2 is SQIVND (reference sequence). The CDR3 DNA reads as TGTGCCAGTAGTATTGCGGTCGGGCTCGGAAACACTGAAGCTTTCTTT. As protein: CASSIAVGLGNTEAFF.

This clone is labeled medium-sized. The J gene is TRBJ2-5, the V gene TRBV28; D call uncertain. The germline V gene encodes CDR1 MDHEN and CDR2 SYDVKM. Trimming left V 7 bases short and J 1 base short, with 13 bases between. The CDR3 is 14 residues long. The CDR3 DNA reads as TGTGCCAGCACCCCCCTAGTGTCCCAAGAGACCCAGTACTTC. It codes for CASTPLVSQETQYF.

The chain uses TRBV6-4 and TRBJ2-5; D perhaps matches TRBD2 (7 bases). V dropped 8 bases and J dropped 4 bases, with 20 bases sitting between them. The CDR3 covers 15 residues. In germline, CDR1 is MRHNA, CDR2 SNTAGT. DNA for the CDR3: TGTGCCAGCCTGACCTGGGGGGGGGCTGGAGAGACCCAGTACTTC. Its protein product is CASLTWGGAGETQYF.

V and J are TRBV13 and TRBJ1-2; 7 bases are a match to TRBD1. CDR3 size: 14 residues. V gave up 0 bases and J gave up 4 bases; unmatched junction bases: 2. CDR1 and CDR2 from the germline V gene are PRHDT and FYEKMQ (reference sequence). The DNA of the CDR3 is TGTGCCAGCAGCTTAGGCAGGGGGAGCTATGGCTACACCTTC. It codes for CASSLGRGSYGYTF.

The chain joins TRBV30 to TRBJ2-3; 7 nucleotides match TRBD2. Germline CDR1 reads GTSNPN; CDR2 reads SVGIG (reference sequence). The CDR3 has 15 residues. The trim removed 1 base at V and 4 bases at J, leaving 8 bases unmatched. Here the CDR3 reads CAWSALARLPDTQYF. CDR3 DNA: TGTGCCTGGAGTGCACTAGCGAGGCTTCCAGATACGCAGTATTTT. The full variable domain, rest sourced from reference TRBV30 and TRBJ2-3, is SQTIHQWPATLVQPVGSPLSLECTVEGTSNPNLYWYRQAAGRGLQLLFYSVGIGQISSEVPQNLSASRPQDRQFILSSKKLLLSDSGFYLCAWSALARLPDTQYFGPGTRLTVL.

This clone was seen a handful of times. This chain connects TRBV7-6 to TRBJ2-5; 7 nucleotides line up with TRBD1. This CDR3 has 15 residues. The germline CDR1 and CDR2 sequences are SGHVS and FNYEAQ. V lost 4 bases and J lost 4; bases outside the gene matches: 9. Here the CDR3 reads CASSSSDRPGETQYF. CDR3 nucleotide sequence: TGTGCCAGCAGCTCTTCGGACAGGCCGGGAGAGACCCAGTACTTC.

This clone has only a few counts. The V call is TRBV7-9, the J call TRBJ2-6; TRBD2 might be the D (6 bases). Germline V lookup: CDR1 SEHNR, CDR2 FQNEAQ (reference sequence). Deletions cut 4 bases from V and 2 bases from J, with 18 bases between. The length of the CDR3 is 18 residues. Here the CDR3 DNA reads TGTGCCAGCAGCTCCCGGGGGAGTCTCCGAGCTGGGGCCAACGTCCTGACTTTC. This gives the protein CASSSRGSLRAGANVLTF.

The chain uses TRBV7-9 and TRBJ1-2; tentatively, D is TRBD1 (5 bases). The germline gives CDR1 SEHNR, CDR2 FQNEAQ (reference sequence). This CDR3 contains 14 residues. V was clipped by 3 bases and J by 0 bases, with 8 bases between them. In DNA, the CDR3 is TGTGCCAGCAGCTTTTCGGACACTAACTATGGCTACACCTTC. Protein sequence: CASSFSDTNYGYTF.

By share of the sample, this clone is medium-sized. This sequence joins TRBV7-9 and TRBJ1-5; D ambiguous. Germline V gene lookup returns CDR1 SEHNR and CDR2 FQNEAQ (reference sequence). Trimming left V 5 bases short and J 7 bases short, with 12 bases between. CDR3 length: 13 amino acids. In DNA, the CDR3 is TGTGCCAGCAGCCACTATCCGGAACAGCCCCAGCATTTT. It is translated as CASSHYPEQPQHF.

The gene calls are TRBV7-9 and TRBJ1-1; no clear D gene. The CDR3 is made up of 15 amino acids. V dropped 5 bases and J dropped 0 bases, with 13 bases sitting between them. CDR1 and CDR2 from the germline V gene are SEHNR and FQNEAQ (reference sequence). The CDR3 DNA reads as TGTGCCAGCAGCGCCCCTACAGTCATGAACACTGAAGCTTTCTTT. It is translated as CASSAPTVMNTEAFF. The full variable domain, completed using reference TRBV7-9 and TRBJ1-1, is DTGVSQNPRHKITKRGQNVTFRCDPISEHNRLYWYRQTLGQGPEFLTYFQNEAQLEKSRLLSDRFSAERPKGSFSTLEIQRTEQGDSAMYLCASSAPTVMNTEAFFGQGTRLTVV.

This clone occurred a few times. This chain joins TRBV4-1 and TRBJ1-1; D unclear. With 3 bases removed from V and 0 bases from J, the gap between germline ends came to 11 bases. This CDR3 spans 15 amino acids. From germline, CDR1 is MGHRA and CDR2 YSYEKL. The CDR3 bases are TGCGCCAGCAGCCAGGAGACACTTATGAACACTGAAGCTTTCTTT. Translated, it gives CASSQETLMNTEAFF.

The chain couples TRBV9 to TRBJ2-7; D is ambiguous. Germline V gene lookup returns CDR1 SGDLS and CDR2 YYNGEE. With 0 bases removed from V and 2 bases from J, the gap between germline ends came to 12 bases. The CDR3 has 15 residues. CDR3 nucleotides: TGTGCCAGCAGCGTAGGGTATGGGAACACCTACGAGCAGTACTTC. Residues: CASSVGYGNTYEQYF.

The chain employs TRBV9 and TRBJ1-1; a possible D gene is TRBD1 (6 bases). V lost 1 base and J lost 4, with 11 bases in between. Germline CDR1 reads SGDLS; CDR2 reads YYNGEE. CDR3 size: 14 residues. DNA for the CDR3: TGTGCCAGCAGCGTATCCCAGGGGCCCACTGAAGCTTTCTTT. It encodes CASSVSQGPTEAFF.

The V and J genes are TRBV27 and TRBJ2-7, with 13 nucleotides matching TRBD2. Germline lookup yields CDR1 MNHEY and CDR2 SMNVEV (reference sequence). V trimming: 1 base; J trimming: 2 bases; junction bases outside the gene matches: 11. This CDR3 has 19 residues. CDR3 region: CASSLYHGTSGDGPYEQYF. DNA of the CDR3: TGTGCCAGCAGTTTATATCATGGGACTAGCGGGGACGGGCCCTACGAGCAGTACTTC.

This clone was seen a single time. The chain combines TRBV25-1 with TRBJ2-1, with a weak D call TRBD2 (5 bases). CDR3 length: 14 amino acids. Trimming cost V 8 bases and J 4 bases, with 15 bases left between them. CDR1 and CDR2 (germline): MGHDK, SYGVNS. CDR3 in DNA: TGTGCCAGCGGTTTAGCGACCCTGTACAATGAGCAGTTCTTC. Its protein product is CASGLATLYNEQFF.

The V call is TRBV27, the J call TRBJ1-1; maybe TRBD1 (6 bases). The germline gives CDR1 MNHEY, CDR2 SMNVEV (reference sequence). The V end was cut by 4 bases, the J end by 6 bases, with 9 bases between. This CDR3 contains 12 residues. The DNA for the CDR3 is TGTGCCAGCAGTTCAGGGGTAGCTGAAGCTTTCTTT. It is translated as CASSSGVAEAFF.

This chain links TRBV7-8 with TRBJ1-2; D is possibly TRBD1 (5 bases). The CDR3 totals 15 residues. Germline CDR1 and CDR2: SGHVS and FQNEAQ. Trimming left V 1 base short and J 2 bases short, with 11 bases between. The CDR3 bases are TGTGCCAGCAGCTTAGGGGCAGACAGCAACTATGGCTACACCTTC. Amino acid sequence: CASSLGADSNYGYTF. The full variable domain, rest sourced from reference TRBV7-8 and TRBJ1-2, is GAGVSQSPRYKVAKRGQDVALRCDPISGHVSLFWYQQALGQGPEFLTYFQNEAQLDKSGLPSDRFFAERPEGSVSTLKIQRTQQEDSAVYLCASSLGADSNYGYTFGSGTRLTVV.

The chain has TRBV27 and TRBJ2-7, with 11 nucleotides matching TRBD2. Germline values: CDR1 MNHEY, CDR2 SMNVEV (reference sequence). Trimming removed 7 bases from V and 4 bases from J; junction bases left unmatched: 6. There are 14 residues in the CDR3. CDR3 bases: TGTGCCAGCACTCTCCTAGCGGGAGGATACGAGCAGTACTTC. It specifies CASTLLAGGYEQYF.

The CDR3 region has the DNA TGCAGCGGCCTTGTACCCCCGAGCACTGAAGCTTTCTTT. It encodes CSGLVPPSTEAFF. The chain joins TRBV29-1 to TRBJ1-1; D remains unclear. The CDR3 has 13 amino acids. CDR1 is SQVTM and CDR2 is ANQGSEA in the germline V gene. Trimming took 7 bases from V and 4 from J, leaving 16 bases between them. Based on the CDR3 plus reference TRBV29-1 and TRBJ1-1, the full variable domain is SAVISQKPSRDICQRGTSLTIQCQVDSQVTMMFWYRQQPGQSLTLIATANQGSEATYESGFVIDKFPISRPNLTFSTLTVSNMSPEDSSIYLCSGLVPPSTEAFFGQGTRLTVV.

There are a few counts of this clone. This CDR3 is CASSLAPGTPLGEQYF. For the CDR3, the DNA is TGTGCCAGCAGCTTAGCGCCGGGAACTCCACTAGGCGAGCAGTACTTC. The V gene is TRBV7-8, the J gene TRBJ2-7; a weak D match, TRBD2 (5 bases). The CDR3 totals 16 residues. Per the germline V gene, CDR1 is SGHVS and CDR2 is FQNEAQ. V was shortened by 0 bases and J by 6 bases, with 18 bases between the two germline ends.